The 7 T cell receptor beta chains presented below share a single source sample, sequenced in a study of T cells in Graves' hyperthyroidism and ophthalmopathy. RNA transcripts provided the source from which TCR beta CDR3 regions were amplified. The HTBI primer set drove a first-round RT-PCR of the TCR CDR3. TCRdb re-called the multiplex PCR reads with MiXCR, one entry per CDR3 protein. In the table there are 500,000 to 750,000 distinct CDR3 sequences, about 15% of which are singletons. Sequencing was done on a sample of blood. The source is a woman in her thirties with Graves' hyperthyroidism.

V gene TRBV4-3 combines with J gene TRBJ1-4, with unresolved D. The V and J ends lost 1 base and 8 bases respectively, with 11 bases between them. Germline CDR1 is LGHNA and CDR2 is YSLEER. This CDR3 is built from 14 residues. Here the CDR3 reads CASSQVQLREKLFF. The CDR3 DNA reads as TGCGCCAGCAGCCAAGTACAATTGAGGGAAAAACTGTTTTTT.

This clonotype was counted ten times or more. J is TRBJ2-5 and V is TRBV12-3 or TRBV12-4; tentative D call: TRBD1 (6 bases). CDR3 length: 14 amino acids. Trimming removed 3 bases at V and 5 bases at J, with 13 bases between. The CDR3 is CASSFYGQLETQYF. The DNA for the CDR3 is TGTGCCAGCAGTTTCTATGGACAGTTGGAGACCCAGTACTTC.

The chain is built from TRBV4-3 and TRBJ1-5, with a tentative D call TRBD1 (5 bases). The CDR3 length is 16 residues. Trimming removed 0 bases from V and 2 bases from J, with 11 bases in between. The V gene's germline CDR1 is LGHNA and CDR2 YSLEER. The CDR3 sequence is CASSQDQGRGNQPQHF. The CDR3 region has the DNA TGCGCCAGCAGCCAAGATCAAGGCAGGGGCAATCAGCCCCAGCATTTT.

This clonotype was recorded at least ten times. The CDR3 DNA reads TGTGCCAGCAGCGACACTAGGTCCCAGCAGTACTTC. Translated, it gives CASSDTRSQQYF. V usage is TRBV3-1 and J usage is TRBJ2-7, with D maybe TRBD2 (5 bases). Germline CDR1 and CDR2: LGHDT and YNNKEL (reference sequence). This CDR3 spans 12 amino acids. Trimming shortened V by 5 bases and J by 8 bases, and 13 bases separated the two germline ends.

The chain employs TRBV28 and TRBJ2-7, with 10 bases matching TRBD2. The junction had 10 bases not matched to a gene; V was cut back by 5 bases and J by 3 bases. Germline CDR1 MDHEN, CDR2 SYDVKM. This CDR3 is 16 amino acids long. CDR3 in amino acids: CASSPYGLAAVYEQYF. The DNA for the CDR3 is TGTGCCAGCAGTCCCTACGGACTAGCGGCAGTCTACGAGCAGTACTTC. Filled out from reference TRBV28 and TRBJ2-7, the complete variable domain reads DVKVTQSSRYLVKRTGEKVFLECVQDMDHENMFWYRQDPGLGLRLIYFSYDVKMKEKGDIPEGYSVSREKKERFSLILESASTNQTSMYLCASSPYGLAAVYEQYFGPGTRLTVT.

This clonotype was picked up many times. This chain joins TRBV24-1 and TRBJ2-7; TRBD1 aligns across 8 bases. V shed 6 bases and J 5 bases; nucleotides not matched to a gene: 8. CDR1 is KGHDR, CDR2 SFDVKD, per germline. The CDR3 is 14 amino acids. CDR3 in amino acids: CATSRADRADEQYF. In DNA, the CDR3 is TGTGCCACCAGTAGGGCGGACAGGGCCGACGAGCAGTACTTC.

The chain couples TRBV19 to TRBJ1-1; 9 nucleotides match TRBD1. Germline CDR1 reads LNHDA; CDR2 reads SQIVND (reference sequence). J gave up 0 bases and V 4 bases, and 3 bases lay outside the gene matches. The CDR3 consists of 15 residues. The CDR3 sequence is CASSNRGPMNTEAFF. The CDR3 nucleotides read TGTGCCAGTAGTAACAGGGGGCCCATGAACACTGAAGCTTTCTTT.